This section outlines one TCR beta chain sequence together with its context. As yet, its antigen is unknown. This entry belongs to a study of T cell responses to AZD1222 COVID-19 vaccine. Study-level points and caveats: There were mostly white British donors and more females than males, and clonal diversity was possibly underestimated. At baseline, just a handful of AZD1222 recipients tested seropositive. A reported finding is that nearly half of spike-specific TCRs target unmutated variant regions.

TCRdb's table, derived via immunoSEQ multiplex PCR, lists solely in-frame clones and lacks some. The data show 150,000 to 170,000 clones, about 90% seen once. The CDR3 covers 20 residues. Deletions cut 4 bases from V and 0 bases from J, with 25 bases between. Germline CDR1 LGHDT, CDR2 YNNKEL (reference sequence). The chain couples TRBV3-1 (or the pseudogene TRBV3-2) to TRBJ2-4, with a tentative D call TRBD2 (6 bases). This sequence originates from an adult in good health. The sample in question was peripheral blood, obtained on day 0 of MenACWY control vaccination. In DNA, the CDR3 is TGTGCCAGCAGCCCATATCTAAATGGGGGGACCGCACTAGCCAAAAACATTCAGTACTTC. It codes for CASSPYLNGGTALAKNIQYF.